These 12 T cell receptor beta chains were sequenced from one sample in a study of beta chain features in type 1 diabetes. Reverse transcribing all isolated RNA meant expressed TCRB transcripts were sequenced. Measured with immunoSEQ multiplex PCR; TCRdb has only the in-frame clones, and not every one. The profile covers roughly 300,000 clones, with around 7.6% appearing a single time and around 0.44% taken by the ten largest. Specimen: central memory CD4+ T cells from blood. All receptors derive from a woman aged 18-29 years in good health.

The CDR3 nucleotides read TGTGCCAGCAGCCCCTCAGCCCCAGGGGAAGCTAACTATGGCTACACCTTC. Translated: CASSPSAPGEANYGYTF. The gene calls are TRBV5-4 and TRBJ1-2, with D possibly TRBD1 on 6 matching bases. CDR1 is SGHNT and CDR2 is YYREEE in the germline V gene (reference sequence). The CDR3 has 17 residues. Trimming pared 4 bases from V and 0 bases from J, leaving 19 bases between.

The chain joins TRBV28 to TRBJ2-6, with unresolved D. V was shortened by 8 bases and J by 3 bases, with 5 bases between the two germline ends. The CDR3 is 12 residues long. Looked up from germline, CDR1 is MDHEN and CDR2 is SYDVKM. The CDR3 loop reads CASGIGANVLTF. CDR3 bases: TGTGCCAGCGGTATTGGGGCCAACGTCCTGACTTTC.

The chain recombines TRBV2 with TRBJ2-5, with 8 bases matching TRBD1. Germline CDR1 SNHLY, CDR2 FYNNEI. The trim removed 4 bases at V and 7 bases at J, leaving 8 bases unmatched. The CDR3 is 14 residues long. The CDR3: CASSVGRGRGTQYF. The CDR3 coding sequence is TGTGCCAGCAGTGTAGGCAGGGGGCGGGGGACCCAGTACTTC.

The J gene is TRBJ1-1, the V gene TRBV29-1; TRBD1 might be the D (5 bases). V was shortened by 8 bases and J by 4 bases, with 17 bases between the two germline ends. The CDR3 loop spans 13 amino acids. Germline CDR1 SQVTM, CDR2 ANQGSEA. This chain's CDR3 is CSTHRMSGTEAFF. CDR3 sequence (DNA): TGCAGCACCCACAGGATGTCGGGCACTGAAGCTTTCTTT.

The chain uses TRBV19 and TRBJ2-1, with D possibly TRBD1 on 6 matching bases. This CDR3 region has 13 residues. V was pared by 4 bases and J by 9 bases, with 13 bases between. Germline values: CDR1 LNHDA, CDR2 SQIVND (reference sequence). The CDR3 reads CASSKQGVGEQFF. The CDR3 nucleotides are TGTGCCAGTAGTAAACAGGGTGTTGGTGAGCAGTTCTTC.

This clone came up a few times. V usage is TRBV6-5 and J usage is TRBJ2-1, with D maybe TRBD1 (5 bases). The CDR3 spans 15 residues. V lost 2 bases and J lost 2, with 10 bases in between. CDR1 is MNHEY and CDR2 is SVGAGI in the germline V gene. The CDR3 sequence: CASSYGQGPYNEQFF. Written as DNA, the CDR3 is TGTGCCAGCAGTTACGGCCAGGGCCCCTACAATGAGCAGTTCTTC.

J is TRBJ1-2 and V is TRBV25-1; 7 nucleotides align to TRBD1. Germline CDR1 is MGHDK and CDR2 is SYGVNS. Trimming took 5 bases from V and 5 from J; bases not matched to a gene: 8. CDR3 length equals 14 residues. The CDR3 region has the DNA TGTGCCAGCAGTAGGACAGGAGGGGCATATGGCTACACCTTC. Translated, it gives CASSRTGGAYGYTF.

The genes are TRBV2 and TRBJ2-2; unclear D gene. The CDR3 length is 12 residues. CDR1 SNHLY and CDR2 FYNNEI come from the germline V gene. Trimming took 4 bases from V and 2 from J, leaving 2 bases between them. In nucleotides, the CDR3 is TGTGCCAGCAGTGTAAACACCGGGGAGCTGTTTTTT. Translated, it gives CASSVNTGELFF. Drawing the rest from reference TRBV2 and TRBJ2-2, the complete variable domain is EPEVTQTPSHQVTQMGQEVILRCVPISNHLYFYWYRQILGQKVEFLVSFYNNEISEKSEIFDDQFSVERPDGSNFTLKIRSTKLEDSAMYFCASSVNTGELFFGEGSRLTVL.

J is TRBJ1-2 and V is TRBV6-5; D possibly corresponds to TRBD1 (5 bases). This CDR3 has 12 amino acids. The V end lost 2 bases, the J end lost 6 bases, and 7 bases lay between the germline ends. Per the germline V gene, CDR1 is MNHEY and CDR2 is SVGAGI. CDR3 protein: CASSYTGDGYTF. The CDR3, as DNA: TGTGCCAGCAGTTACACGGGGGATGGCTACACCTTC.

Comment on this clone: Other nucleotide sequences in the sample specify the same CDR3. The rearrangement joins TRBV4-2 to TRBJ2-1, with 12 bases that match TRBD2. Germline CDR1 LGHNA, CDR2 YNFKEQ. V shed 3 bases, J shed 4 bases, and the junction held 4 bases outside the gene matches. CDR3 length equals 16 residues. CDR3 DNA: TGTGCCAGCAGCCAGGTCGGGACTAGCGGGTACAATGAGCAGTTCTTC. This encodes CASSQVGTSGYNEQFF.

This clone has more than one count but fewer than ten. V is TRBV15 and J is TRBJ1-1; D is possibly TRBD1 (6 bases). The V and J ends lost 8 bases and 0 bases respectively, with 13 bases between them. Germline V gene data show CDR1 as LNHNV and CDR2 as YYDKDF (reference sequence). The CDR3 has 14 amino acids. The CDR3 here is CATQQGSMNTEAFF. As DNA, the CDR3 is TGTGCCACCCAACAGGGCTCCATGAACACTGAAGCTTTCTTT.

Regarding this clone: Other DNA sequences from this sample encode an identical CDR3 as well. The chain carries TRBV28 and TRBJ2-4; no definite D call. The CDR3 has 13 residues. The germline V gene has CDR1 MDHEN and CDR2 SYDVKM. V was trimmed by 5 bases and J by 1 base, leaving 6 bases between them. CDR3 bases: TGTGCCAGCAGTAGCCCCGCCAAAAACATTCAGTACTTC. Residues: CASSSPAKNIQYF.